One and the same sample provided the 17 T cell receptor beta chains below, sequenced in a study of shared clonotypes between healthy human individuals (dated by TCRdb to 2020 to 2021). Libraries were built with the immunoSEQ multiplex PCR assay. This immuneACCESS table, as held by TCRdb, lists in-frame sequences with V and J called but not all clones. Of the missing ones, under half trace to an unresolved V gene in checked studies; the others have no known cause. The sample has around 2.3 million clones on record, 90% to 96% of them singletons. The ten largest clones capture roughly 0.13% of the sample. The sequenced sample was naive CD4+ T cells sorted from blood. The cell subset or site tag for this specimen amounts to: CD45RA+ positively selected. The receptors here all came from a man aged 18 to 29 in good health.

The genes are TRBV30 and TRBJ2-2, with a possible D match to TRBD2 (6 bases). CDR1 is GTSNPN and CDR2 is SVGIG in the germline V gene (reference sequence). The CDR3 is made up of 15 amino acids. V dropped 1 base and J dropped 4 bases, with 13 bases sitting between them. The CDR3 protein is CAWSGAGLGTGELFF. DNA of the CDR3: TGTGCCTGGAGTGGGGCGGGGTTGGGCACCGGGGAGCTGTTTTTT.

This chain joins TRBV29-1 and TRBJ2-7; possibly TRBD1 for D (6 bases). The CDR3 covers 13 residues. The germline CDR1 and CDR2 sequences are SQVTM and ANQGSEA. Trimming removed 6 bases at V and 2 bases at J, with 14 bases between. The CDR3 region is CSVRDIGPYEQYF. The CDR3 DNA sequence: TGCAGCGTACGGGACATCGGCCCCTACGAGCAGTACTTC.

V usage is TRBV18 and J usage is TRBJ2-5, with D unresolved. Trimming left V 3 bases short and J 5 bases short, with 19 bases between. CDR3 size: 16 residues. CDR1 and CDR2 from the germline V gene are KGHSH and LQKENI. The CDR3 bases are TGTGCCAGCTCACCCCGAAGTTCCGCATCGACGGAGACCCAGTACTTC. Translating it yields CASSPRSSASTETQYF.

This clone appeared once. The gene calls are TRBV29-1 and TRBJ1-4; unclear D gene. CDR1 SQVTM and CDR2 ANQGSEA come from the germline V gene. The CDR3 length is 11 residues. Trimming removed 7 bases at V and 5 bases at J, with 8 bases between. The DNA for the CDR3 is TGCAGCGGCCTACTAAATGAAAAACTGTTTTTT. It translates to CSGLLNEKLFF.

This chain connects TRBV6-1 to TRBJ2-1, with 16 bases matching TRBD2. Trimming at V came to 11 bases and at J to 9 bases, leaving 4 bases not matched to a gene. Germline CDR1 and CDR2: MNHNS and SASEGT. The CDR3 totals 13 residues. CDR3 coding DNA: TGTGCCGGGACTAGCGGGGGGGCCGCTGAGCAGTTCTTC. Its translation is CAGTSGGAAEQFF.

This sequence joins TRBV10-2 and TRBJ1-2; 8 nucleotides align to TRBD1. CDR3 size: 13 residues. Germline lookup yields CDR1 WSHSY and CDR2 SAAADI. After removal of 5 bases from V and 6 bases from J, the junction contained 5 bases not matched to a gene. CDR3 sequence (DNA): TGCGCCAGCAGTAAAGACAGGGGAGATGGCTACACCTTC. This encodes CASSKDRGDGYTF.

To note about this clone: This sample also contains other DNA sequences that code for the same CDR3. The chain recombines TRBV20-1 with TRBJ1-1; D gene ambiguous. Germline CDR1 reads DFQATT; CDR2 reads SNEGSKA (reference sequence). V dropped 6 bases and J dropped 1 base, with 6 bases sitting between them. CDR3 length: 11 amino acids. This CDR3 is CSAKGNTEAFF. The CDR3 DNA follows: TGCAGTGCCAAAGGGAACACTGAAGCTTTCTTT.

V is TRBV5-4 and J is TRBJ1-2; D might be TRBD1 (6 bases). Germline lookup yields CDR1 SGHNT and CDR2 YYREEE (reference sequence). Trimming stripped 1 base from V and 5 bases from J, with 12 bases between. The CDR3 runs 14 residues. This CDR3 is CASSLSWTEYGYTF. The CDR3 DNA is TGTGCCAGCAGCTTGTCCTGGACAGAATATGGCTACACCTTC.

The genes are TRBV30 and TRBJ1-1; D is perhaps TRBD1 (6 bases). This CDR3 has 12 residues. Trimming stripped 3 bases from V and 6 bases from J, with 11 bases between. The germline V gene encodes CDR1 GTSNPN and CDR2 SVGIG (reference sequence). CDR3 sequence reads: CAWRPGEAEAFF. The CDR3, as DNA: TGTGCCTGGAGACCAGGGGAGGCTGAAGCTTTCTTT.

The chain employs TRBV5-1 and TRBJ2-2; 9 nucleotides line up with TRBD1. The CDR3 runs 14 residues. V lost 8 bases, J lost 2 bases, and 4 bases stayed unmatched. Germline V gene data show CDR1 as SGHRS and CDR2 as YFSETQ. In DNA, the CDR3 is TGCGCCAGTAGGACAGGGGATAACACCGGGGAGCTGTTTTTT. Residues: CASRTGDNTGELFF. The whole variable domain, remainder taken from reference TRBV5-1 and TRBJ2-2, is KAGVTQTPRYLIKTRGQQVTLSCSPISGHRSVSWYQQTPGQGLQFLFEYFSETQRNKGNFPGRFSGRQFSNSRSEMNVSTLELGDSALYLCASRTGDNTGELFFGEGSRLTVL.

As to this clone: Other DNA sequences in the sample encode the same CDR3. The chain joins TRBV7-2 to TRBJ2-7, with unresolved D. The CDR3 contains 12 residues. V shed 5 bases and J shed 3 bases, with 8 bases lying between them. Germline assignment: CDR1 SGHTA and CDR2 FQGNSA. CDR3: CASSPSSYEQYF. The CDR3, as DNA: TGTGCCAGCAGCCCCAGCAGCTACGAGCAGTACTTC.

About this clone itself: This sample also contains other DNA sequences that code for the same CDR3. This chain links TRBV7-2 with TRBJ2-3, with D unclear. CDR1 is SGHTA, CDR2 FQGNSA, per germline. The CDR3 length is 14 residues. Between the trimmed V and J ends, which lost 1 base and 0 bases, there was a span of 5 bases. The CDR3 loop reads CASSLGISTDTQYF. In DNA form, the CDR3 reads TGTGCCAGCAGCTTAGGGATAAGCACAGATACGCAGTATTTT.

V gene TRBV6-1 combines with J gene TRBJ2-7, with D unclear. V lost 2 bases, J lost 2 bases, and 16 bases lay in between. Looked up from germline, CDR1 is MNHNS and CDR2 is SASEGT. This CDR3 has 16 residues. The CDR3 loop reads CASSESPLPVAYEQYF. The DNA of the CDR3 is TGTGCCAGCAGTGAATCGCCCTTGCCTGTCGCCTACGAGCAGTACTTC.

V and J are TRBV6-1 and TRBJ1-4, with TRBD1 as a possible D gene (6 bases). V gave up 5 bases and J gave up 0 bases, with 10 bases separating them. The CDR3 extends over 15 amino acids. Looked up from germline, CDR1 is MNHNS and CDR2 is SASEGT. Here the CDR3 DNA reads TGTGCCAGCAGTCCCCGGACAGCAACTAATGAAAAACTGTTTTTT. It translates to CASSPRTATNEKLFF.

The chain recombines TRBV5-4 with TRBJ1-2; 7 nucleotides agree with TRBD1. V lost 2 bases, J lost 2 bases, and 3 bases stayed unmatched. The CDR3 sequence is 14 residues long. The germline gives CDR1 SGHNT, CDR2 YYREEE (reference sequence). The CDR3 DNA sequence: TGTGCCAGCAGCTTTGACAGGGCCAACTATGGCTACACCTTC. Its protein product is CASSFDRANYGYTF.

As DNA, the CDR3 is TGTGCCAGCAATATGGGGTTGGGCAATGAGCAGTTCTTC. Protein product: CASNMGLGNEQFF. The V gene is TRBV6-5, the J gene TRBJ2-1, with no clear D. The CDR3 sequence is 13 residues long. Trimming took off 7 bases at V and 6 bases at J, with 13 bases between the two ends. The germline V gene has CDR1 MNHEY and CDR2 SVGAGI.

The chain is built from TRBV6-4 and TRBJ2-7, with TRBD2 as a possible D gene (5 bases). V lost 8 bases, J lost 6 bases, and 17 bases lay in between. The CDR3 consists of 13 residues. CDR1 is MRHNA and CDR2 is SNTAGT in the germline V gene. The CDR3, as DNA: TGTGCCAGCGAGCGGCCCCCTCTCCGCGAGCAGTACTTC. Protein product: CASERPPLREQYF.